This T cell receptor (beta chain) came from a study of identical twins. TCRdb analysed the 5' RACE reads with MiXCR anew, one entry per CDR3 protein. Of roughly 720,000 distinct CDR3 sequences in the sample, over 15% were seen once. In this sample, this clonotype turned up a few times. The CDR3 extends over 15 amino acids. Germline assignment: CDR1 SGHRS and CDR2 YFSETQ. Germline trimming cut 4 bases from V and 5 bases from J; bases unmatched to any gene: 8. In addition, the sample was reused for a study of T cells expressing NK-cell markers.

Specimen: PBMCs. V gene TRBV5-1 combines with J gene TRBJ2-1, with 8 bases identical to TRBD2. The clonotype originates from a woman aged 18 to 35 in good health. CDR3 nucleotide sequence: TGCGCCAGCAGCCCCGTGTTAGCGGGAAACAATGAGCAGTTCTTC. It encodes CASSPVLAGNNEQFF.